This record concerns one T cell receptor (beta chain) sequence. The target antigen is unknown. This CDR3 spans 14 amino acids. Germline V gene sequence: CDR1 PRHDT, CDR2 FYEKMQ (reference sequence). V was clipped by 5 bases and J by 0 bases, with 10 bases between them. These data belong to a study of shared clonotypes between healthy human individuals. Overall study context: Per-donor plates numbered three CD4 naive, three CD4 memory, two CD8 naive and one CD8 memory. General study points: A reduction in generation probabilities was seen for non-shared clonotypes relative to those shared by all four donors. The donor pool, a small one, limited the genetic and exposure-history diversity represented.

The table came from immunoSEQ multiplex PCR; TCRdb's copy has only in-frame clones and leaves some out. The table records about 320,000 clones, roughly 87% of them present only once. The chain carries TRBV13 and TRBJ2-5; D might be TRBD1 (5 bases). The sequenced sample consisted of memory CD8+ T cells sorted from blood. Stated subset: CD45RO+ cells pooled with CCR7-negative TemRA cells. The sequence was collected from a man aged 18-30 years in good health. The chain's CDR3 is CASSARQYQETQYF. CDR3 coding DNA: TGTGCCAGCAGCGCGCGACAGTACCAAGAGACCCAGTACTTC.